Reported below is one TCR beta chain. The data are from a study of blood T cell repertoires in COVID-19. In the original workflow: Amplification with reference gene primers provided the estimates of nucleated cell counts. Profiling relied on immunoSEQ multiplex PCR, and the TCRdb table lists in-frame clones only, not all of them. V, J and clone size were drawn from that table, and D and trimming were deduced from the DNA. The sample records around 80,000 clones, about four fifths being singletons. The sequence derives from a human donor in a cohort sampled during active COVID-19. Sequenced sample: peripheral blood.

CDR3 protein: CAWGPSRRSSYNEQFF. CDR3 DNA sequence: TGTGCCTGGGGCCCTTCTAGGAGAAGCTCCTACAATGAGCAGTTCTTC. The chain carries TRBV30 and TRBJ2-1; the D is unclear. Trimming removed 5 bases at V and 0 bases at J, with 17 bases between. The CDR3 is made up of 16 amino acids. Germline-derived CDR1 and CDR2 are GTSNPN and SVGIG (reference sequence).